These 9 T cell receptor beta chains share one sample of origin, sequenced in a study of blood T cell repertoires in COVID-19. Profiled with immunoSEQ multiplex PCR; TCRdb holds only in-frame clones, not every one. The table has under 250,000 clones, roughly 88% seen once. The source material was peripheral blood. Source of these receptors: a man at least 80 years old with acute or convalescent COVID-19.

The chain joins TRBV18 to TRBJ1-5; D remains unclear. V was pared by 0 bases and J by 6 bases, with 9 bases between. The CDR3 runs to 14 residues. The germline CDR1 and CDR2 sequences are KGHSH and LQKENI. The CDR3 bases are TGTGCCAGCTCACCACCCGGGGAGACTCAGCCCCAGCATTTT. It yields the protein CASSPPGETQPQHF.

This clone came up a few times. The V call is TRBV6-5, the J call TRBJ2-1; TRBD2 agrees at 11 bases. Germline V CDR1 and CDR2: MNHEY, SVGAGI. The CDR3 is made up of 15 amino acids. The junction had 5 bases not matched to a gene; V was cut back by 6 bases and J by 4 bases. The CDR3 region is CASSRLAGPYNEQFF. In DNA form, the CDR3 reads TGTGCCAGCAGCCGACTAGCGGGGCCGTACAATGAGCAGTTCTTC.

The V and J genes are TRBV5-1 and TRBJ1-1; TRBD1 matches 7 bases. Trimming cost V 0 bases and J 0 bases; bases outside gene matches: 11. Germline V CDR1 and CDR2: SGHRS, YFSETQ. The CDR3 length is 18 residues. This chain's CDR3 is CASSLAPTGQLMNTEAFF. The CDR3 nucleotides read TGCGCCAGCAGCTTGGCCCCGACAGGGCAGCTCATGAACACTGAAGCTTTCTTT. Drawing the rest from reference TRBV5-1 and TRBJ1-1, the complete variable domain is KAGVTQTPRYLIKTRGQQVTLSCSPISGHRSVSWYQQTPGQGLQFLFEYFSETQRNKGNFPGRFSGRQFSNSRSEMNVSTLELGDSALYLCASSLAPTGQLMNTEAFFGQGTRLTVV.

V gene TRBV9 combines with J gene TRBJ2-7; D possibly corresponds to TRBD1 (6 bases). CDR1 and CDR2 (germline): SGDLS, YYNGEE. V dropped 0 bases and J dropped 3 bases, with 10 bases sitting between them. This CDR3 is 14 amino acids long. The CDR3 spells CASSVEATGYEQYF. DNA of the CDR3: TGTGCCAGCAGCGTAGAGGCGACAGGCTACGAGCAGTACTTC.

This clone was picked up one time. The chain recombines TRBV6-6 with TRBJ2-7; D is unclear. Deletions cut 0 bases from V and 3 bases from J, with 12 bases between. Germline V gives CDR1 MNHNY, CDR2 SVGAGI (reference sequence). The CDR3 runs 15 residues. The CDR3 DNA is TGTGCCAGCAGTTACTCGCAAGGAAACAGCTACGAGCAGTACTTC. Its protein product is CASSYSQGNSYEQYF.

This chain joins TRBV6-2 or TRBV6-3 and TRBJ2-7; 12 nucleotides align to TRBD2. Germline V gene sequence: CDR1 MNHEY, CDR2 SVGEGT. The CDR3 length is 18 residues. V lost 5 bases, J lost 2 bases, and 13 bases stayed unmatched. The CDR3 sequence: CASSTHPRLAGAPYEQYF. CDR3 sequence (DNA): TGTGCCAGCAGTACACACCCCCGACTAGCGGGGGCCCCCTACGAGCAGTACTTC.

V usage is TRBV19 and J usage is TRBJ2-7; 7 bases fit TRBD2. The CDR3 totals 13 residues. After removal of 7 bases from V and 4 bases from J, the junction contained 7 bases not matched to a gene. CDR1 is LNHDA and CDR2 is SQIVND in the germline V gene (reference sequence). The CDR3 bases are TGTGCCAGTATGGGAGGGGAGATGTACGAGCAGTACTTC. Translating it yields CASMGGEMYEQYF.

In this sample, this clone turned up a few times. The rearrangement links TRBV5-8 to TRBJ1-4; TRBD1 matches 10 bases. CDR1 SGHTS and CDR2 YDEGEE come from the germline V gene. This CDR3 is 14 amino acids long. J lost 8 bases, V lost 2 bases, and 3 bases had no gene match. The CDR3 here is CASSFGQGEEKLFF. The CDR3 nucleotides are TGTGCCAGCAGCTTCGGACAGGGGGAGGAAAAACTGTTTTTT.

Written as DNA, the CDR3 is TGCAGCGTGAGGGGGACGGAAGGAGATGGCTACACCTTC. This translates into CSVRGTEGDGYTF. The chain couples TRBV29-1 to TRBJ1-2, with D possibly being TRBD1 (6 bases). Per the germline V gene, CDR1 is SQVTM and CDR2 is ANQGSEA. Trimming pared 6 bases from V and 6 bases from J, leaving 17 bases between. CDR3 size: 13 residues.